The 8 T cell receptor beta chains below all came from one sample that was sequenced in a study of cytomegalovirus exposure and HLA in healthy donors. A multiplex PCR was run with 60 Vbeta primers and 13 Jbeta primers. This table comes from immunoSEQ multiplex PCR, and its TCRdb copy is limited to in-frame clones, with some not included. The sample has 150,000 to 200,000 clones; around 80% are singletons. Material for sequencing was PBMCs. All receptors come from a woman in her 40s in good health and CMV-seropositive.

A few counts support this clone. The V and J genes are TRBV2 and TRBJ1-1; unclear D gene. Germline CDR1 and CDR2: SNHLY and FYNNEI. Trimming left V 3 bases short and J 10 bases short, with 15 bases between. This CDR3 is built from 13 residues. For the CDR3, the DNA is TGTGCCAGCAGTGACCCCACTACCCTGGTAGCTTTCTTT. This gives the protein CASSDPTTLVAFF. Filled out from reference TRBV2 and TRBJ1-1, the complete variable domain reads EPEVTQTPSHQVTQMGQEVILRCVPISNHLYFYWYRQILGQKVEFLVSFYNNEISEKSEIFDDQFSVERPDGSNFTLKIRSTKLEDSAMYFCASSDPTTLVAFFGQGTRLTVV.

The chain employs TRBV10-3 and TRBJ2-7, with 9 bases that match TRBD2. Germline V lookup: CDR1 ENHRY, CDR2 SYGVKD. There are 14 residues in the CDR3. This CDR3 reads CATEGGRDTYEQYF. CDR3 nucleotides: TGTGCTACGGAGGGCGGGAGGGACACCTACGAGCAGTACTTC.

V gene TRBV7-9 combines with J gene TRBJ1-1; D gene unclear. Germline assignment: CDR1 SEHNR and CDR2 FQNEAQ (reference sequence). The CDR3 is 16 residues long. With 4 bases removed from V and 4 bases from J, the gap between germline ends came to 19 bases. CDR3 DNA: TGTGCCAGCAGCTCCGCCTACCTCGGGAACCCCACTGAAGCTTTCTTT. It specifies CASSSAYLGNPTEAFF.

The V call is TRBV29-1, the J call TRBJ2-1, with D possibly being TRBD2 (5 bases). The V gene lost 6 bases and the J gene lost 8 bases, with 26 bases spanning the gap. Germline V lookup: CDR1 SQVTM, CDR2 ANQGSEA. This CDR3 has 16 residues. Here the CDR3 reads CSVETTTLAGGDEQFF. CDR3 bases: TGCAGCGTGGAAACAACCACTCTGGCGGGTGGGGATGAGCAGTTCTTC.

This clone was detected only a few times. J is TRBJ2-7 and V is TRBV10-1, with TRBD2 matching over 11 bases. Germline V gene lookup returns CDR1 WNHNN and CDR2 SYGVQD (reference sequence). Losses at the gene ends were 6 bases for V and 6 bases for J; bases not matched to a gene: 13. CDR3 length: 16 amino acids. CDR3 in amino acids: CASSLGTSGSAGEQYF. In DNA, the CDR3 is TGCGCCAGCAGCCTCGGGACTAGCGGCTCAGCGGGCGAGCAGTACTTC.

This rearrangement joins TRBV7-9 to TRBJ1-4, with D maybe TRBD1 (6 bases). V gave up 1 base and J gave up 12 bases, with 15 bases separating them. Germline V gene sequence: CDR1 SEHNR, CDR2 FQNEAQ (reference sequence). The CDR3 loop spans 14 amino acids. The CDR3, as DNA: TGTGCCAGCAGCTTAGGAGTGTCAGGGGTAGAACTGTTTTTT. It yields the protein CASSLGVSGVELFF.

This rearrangement joins TRBV29-1 to TRBJ2-7; D might be TRBD2 (6 bases). With 5 bases removed from V and 3 bases from J, the gap between germline ends came to 14 bases. The CDR3 runs 13 residues. Germline V gene sequence: CDR1 SQVTM, CDR2 ANQGSEA. The CDR3 nucleotides read TGCAGCGTTTCGGACGGAGGGAGCTACGAGCAGTACTTC. This gives the protein CSVSDGGSYEQYF.

The chain couples TRBV7-9 to TRBJ2-3; TRBD1 is a possible D gene (5 bases). The CDR3 consists of 13 residues. V was trimmed by 1 base and J by 3 bases, leaving 5 bases between them. Per germline, CDR1 SEHNR and CDR2 FQNEAQ (reference sequence). The CDR3 protein is CASSLDRTDTQYF. Here the CDR3 DNA reads TGTGCCAGCAGCTTAGACAGGACAGATACGCAGTATTTT.